The source of this T cell receptor (beta chain) is a study of blood T cell repertoires in COVID-19. On the study more broadly: PBMCs, B-cell-depleted T cells, or T cells provided the cDNA or gDNA that made up the material.

CDR3 length: 16 residues. Each participant's cohort was designated according to participant-reported clinical history. The data were produced by immunoSEQ multiplex PCR, yet TCRdb's version contains in-frame clones alone and is incomplete. The sample comprises around 390,000 clones, 80% to 90% of which are singletons, and around 10% rests with the top ten. Sequencing input: PBMCs or T cells enriched from blood (not recorded which). This TCR was recovered from a woman aged 45-65 years who had recovered from COVID-19. The chain couples TRBV21-1 to TRBJ1-2; the D call of TRBD1 is as the table states it, not checked on the DNA. TRBV21-1 corresponds to a pseudogene. CDR3 sequence: CASSGQQGNWSNGYTF. CDR3 coding DNA: TGTGCCAGCAGCGGGCAACAGGGAAACTGGTCTAATGGCTACACCTTC.